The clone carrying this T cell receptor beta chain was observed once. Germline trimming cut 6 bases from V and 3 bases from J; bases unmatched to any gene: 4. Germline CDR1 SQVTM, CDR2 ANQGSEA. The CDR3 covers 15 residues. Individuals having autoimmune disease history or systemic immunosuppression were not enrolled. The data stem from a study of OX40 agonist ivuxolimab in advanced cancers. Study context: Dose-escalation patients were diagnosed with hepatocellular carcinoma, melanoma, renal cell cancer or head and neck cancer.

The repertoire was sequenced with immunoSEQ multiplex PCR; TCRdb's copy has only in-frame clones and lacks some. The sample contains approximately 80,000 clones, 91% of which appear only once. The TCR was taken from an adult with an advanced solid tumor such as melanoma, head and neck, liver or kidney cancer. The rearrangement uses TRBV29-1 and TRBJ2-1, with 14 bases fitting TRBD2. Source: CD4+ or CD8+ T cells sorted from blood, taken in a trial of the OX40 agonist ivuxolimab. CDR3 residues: CSVLGLAGDYNEQFF. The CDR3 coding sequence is TGCAGCGTACTGGGACTAGCGGGAGACTACAATGAGCAGTTCTTC.